The entry below gives a single T cell receptor (beta chain) sequence along with its context. In the original analysis: Amplification of reference gene primers was used by the study to estimate nucleated cell counts. Assay: immunoSEQ multiplex PCR; the TCRdb copy retains only in-frame clones and omits some. The V and J calls and clone size were taken over from that table, and D and trimming were inferred from the DNA. The table has 65,000 to 85,000 clones, about 73% seen once. Germline V gene sequence: CDR1 KGHDR, CDR2 SFDVKD. The CDR3 length is 15 residues. The germline V and J ends were trimmed by 3 bases and 5 bases, with 14 bases remaining between them. The data were obtained in a study of blood T cell repertoires in COVID-19. About the research overall: The United States, Italy and Spain supplied acute and convalescent COVID-19 samples. T cells, B-cell-depleted T cells, or PBMCs supplied cDNA or gDNA.

The receptor was isolated from a man aged 50 to 60 with active or convalescent COVID-19. Sequencing was done on a sample of peripheral blood. The rearrangement joins TRBV24-1 to TRBJ2-3; TRBD2 is a possible D gene (7 bases). The CDR3 nucleotides are TGTGCCACCAGTGATGCCGGGGGGCCAGGAGATACGCAGTATTTT. Protein sequence: CATSDAGGPGDTQYF.